This T cell receptor beta chain was obtained from a study of molecular identifiers for immune sequencing clone quantification. This clonotype has a count of ten or more. Previously described methods and listed TCR primers produced bulk TCR libraries. TCRdb called the PCR reads again in MiXCR, with one record for every CDR3 protein. The sample consists of approximately 97,000 distinct CDR3 sequences, 20% to 30% of them appearing once. Sorting isolated naive CD8 T cells as CD8+CD4-CCR7+CD45RA+ events. CDR1 is SNHLY, CDR2 FYNNEI, per germline. V shed 7 bases and J shed 2 bases, with 12 bases lying between them. This CDR3 contains 14 residues.

Sequenced material: naive CD8+ T cells from blood, with Jurkat cell RNA spiked in. Subset noted: FACS-sorted CD8+CD4-CCR7+CD45RA+ naive T cells. The chain couples TRBV2 to TRBJ2-4, with D perhaps being TRBD1 or TRBD2 (6 bases each). The clonotype was recovered from a human donor in good health. Some libraries in this study had Jurkat cell RNA spiked in. CDR3 loop: CASMRGATKNIQYF. The CDR3, as DNA: TGTGCCAGCATGAGGGGGGCGACCAAAAACATTCAGTACTTC.